The clone carrying this T cell receptor (beta chain) has more than one count but fewer than ten. What it binds is unknown. Looked up from germline, CDR1 is MNHEY and CDR2 is SVGEGT. This CDR3 is built from 18 residues. J was trimmed by 3 bases and V by 2 bases; bases with no gene match: 16. This entry comes from a study of response to subunit inactivated influenza vaccine. Findings and limits, study-wide: Authors suggested each seasonal flu vaccination may recruit only limited numbers of new T cells.

TCRdb re-analysed the RT-PCR reads in MiXCR, keeping a single row per CDR3 protein. Of approximately 500,000 distinct CDR3 sequences in the sample, around 13% were seen once. The starting material was PBMCs from blood, obtained roughly 46 days after vaccination. The gene calls are TRBV6-2 or TRBV6-3 and TRBJ2-7; 7 bases agree with TRBD1. The TCR comes from a man aged 50-60 years who received an inactivated influenza vaccine. The CDR3 loop is CASSYTNQRQGLNYEQYF. DNA for the CDR3: TGTGCCAGCAGTTACACCAACCAGAGACAGGGCCTTAACTACGAGCAGTACTTC.